The rows below give T cell receptor beta chains drawn from one sample of a study of T-cell memory formation after mild COVID-19. TCRdb redid the calling of the 5' RACE reads with MiXCR, one entry per CDR3 protein. The top ten hold around 1.2% of the sample, which has some 54,000 distinct CDR3 sequences, around a tenth seen once. Input material: PBMCs or a T cell subset sorted from them (not recorded which). These receptors were obtained from a man aged 18 to 30 who had mild COVID-19 (a few samples of this study predate the infection). Cell type and time point are not known. Both conserved end residues are part of each CDR3. D genes are given only for firm matches. Only part of the rows carry a size: once, few, many, or a class if the clone is expanded.

>many|TRBV6-5|-|TRBJ2-7
CASREGYEQYF
TGTGCCAGCAGGGAAGGGTACGAGCAGTACTTC
>-|TRBV3-1|TRBD1|TRBJ1-1
CASSQRTGTGTEAFF
TGTGCCAGCAGCCAAAGGACAGGGACGGGGACTGAAGCTTTCTTT
>many|TRBV6-2/TRBV6-3|-|TRBJ2-1
CASSYRVRENEQFF
TGTGCCAGCAGTTACCGTGTAAGGGAAAATGAGCAGTTCTTC
>few|TRBV27|TRBD2|TRBJ2-1
CASRGVFGNEQFF
TGTGCCTCCCGGGGGGTGTTTGGAAATGAGCAGTTCTTC
>few|TRBV4-2|-|TRBJ2-2
CASSRSTVGTGELFF
TGTGCCAGCAGCCGATCAACGGTGGGAACCGGGGAGCTGTTTTTT
>few|TRBV6-1|-|TRBJ2-7
CASTEAGYEQYF
TGTGCCAGCACCGAAGCAGGGTACGAGCAGTACTTC
>-|TRBV7-8|-|TRBJ1-5
CASSPAATGGNQPQHF
TGTGCCAGCAGCCCCGCGGCGACAGGTGGCAATCAGCCCCAGCATTTT
>few|TRBV10-2|-|TRBJ2-3
CASRVLNTDTQYF
TGCGCCAGCAGGGTGCTCAACACAGATACGCAGTATTTT
>-|TRBV12-3/TRBV12-4|TRBD2|TRBJ2-3
CASSTNVGGGTQYF
TGTGCCAGCAGTACCAACGTCGGGGGGGGAACGCAGTATTTT
>few|TRBV20-1|-|TRBJ1-5
CSARDAGREGNQPQHF
TGCAGTGCTAGAGATGCGGGCCGGGAGGGCAATCAGCCCCAGCATTTT
>many|TRBV20-1|TRBD1|TRBJ2-2
CSARSDRVNTGELFF
TGCAGTGCTAGATCGGACAGGGTCAACACCGGGGAGCTGTTTTTT
>few|TRBV29-1|-|TRBJ1-2
CSVEPGYTF
TGCAGCGTTGAACCCGGCTACACCTTC
>many|TRBV5-1|TRBD1|TRBJ2-1
CASSLDLPGQGNEQFF
TGCGCCAGCAGCTTGGATTTACCGGGACAGGGAAATGAGCAGTTCTTC
>many|TRBV5-1|-|TRBJ2-2
CASSLVGTGELFF
TGCGCCAGCAGCTTGGTTGGTACCGGGGAGCTGTTTTTT
>few|TRBV7-2|-|TRBJ1-1
CASSLEAGAEAFF
TGTGCCAGCAGCTTAGAGGCGGGGGCTGAAGCTTTCTTT
>few|TRBV28|-|TRBJ1-1
CASSPVDRMNTEAFF
TGTGCCAGCAGTCCCGTAGACAGAATGAACACTGAAGCTTTCTTT
>few|TRBV10-2|-|TRBJ1-6
CASTVRDTNSPLHF
TGCGCCAGCACCGTCCGGGACACCAATTCACCCCTCCACTTT
>many|TRBV7-3|-|TRBJ2-3
CASSLTRNTDTQYF
TGTGCCAGCAGCTTGACAAGGAACACAGATACGCAGTATTTT
>many|TRBV7-2|-|TRBJ1-5
CASSLGMDQPQHF
TGTGCCAGCAGCTTAGGGATGGATCAGCCCCAGCATTTT
>few|TRBV27|-|TRBJ1-5
CASSLSGEQPQHF
TGTGCCAGCAGTTTATCAGGGGAACAGCCCCAGCATTTT
>few|TRBV7-3|TRBD2|TRBJ2-3
CASSLGSSGGASSDTQYF
TGTGCCAGCAGCTTAGGTTCCAGCGGGGGGGCAAGTTCAGATACGCAGTATTTT
>few|TRBV20-1|-|TRBJ1-1
CSDLTATEAFF
TGCAGTGACTTGACAGCCACTGAAGCTTTCTTT
>once|TRBV5-1|-|TRBJ2-3
CASSLGVYTDTQYF
TGCGCCAGCAGCTTGGGGGTTTACACAGATACGCAGTATTTT
>-|TRBV11-2|-|TRBJ1-1
CASSLDPGVDTEAFF
TGTGCCAGCAGCTTAGATCCGGGGGTGGACACTGAAGCTTTCTTT
>-|TRBV20-1|TRBD1|TRBJ2-2
CSARRTGDRRELFF
TGCAGTGCTAGACGGACAGGGGATAGGCGGGAGCTGTTTTTT
>many|TRBV5-1|-|TRBJ1-1
CASSIQGYRTEAFF
TGCGCCAGCAGCATACAGGGCTATCGCACTGAAGCTTTCTTT
>-|TRBV5-1|TRBD2|TRBJ2-1
CASSSSGPSYNEQFF
TGCGCCAGCAGCAGTAGCGGGCCCTCCTACAATGAGCAGTTCTTC
>many|TRBV5-1|TRBD1|TRBJ2-3
CASSTYGTGVPTDTQYF
TGCGCCAGCAGTACCTATGGGACAGGGGTTCCCACAGATACGCAGTATTTT
>-|TRBV6-2/TRBV6-3|-|TRBJ1-2
CASSSTVRYTF
TGTGCCAGCAGTTCGACAGTACGCTACACCTTC
>few|TRBV5-1|TRBD2|TRBJ2-3
CASTAGTNTDTQYF
TGCGCCAGCACCGCCGGGACTAACACAGATACGCAGTATTTT
>many|TRBV4-2|-|TRBJ2-1
CASSQDRTSTPRDEQFF
TGTGCCAGCAGCCAAGACCGGACCTCTACCCCGCGCGATGAGCAGTTCTTC
>-|TRBV6-6|TRBD2|TRBJ2-3
CASRSSGVGTDTQYF
TGTGCCAGCAGGTCTAGCGGGGTTGGCACAGATACGCAGTATTTT
>-|TRBV2|-|TRBJ1-1
CDSSNPNTEAFF
TGTGACAGCAGTAACCCCAACACTGAAGCTTTCTTT
>few|TRBV30|-|TRBJ2-7
CAWSGGNLRDEQYF
TGTGCCTGGAGTGGGGGGAACCTCCGGGACGAGCAGTACTTC
>-|TRBV7-3|-|TRBJ2-1
CASSSSTTNEQFF
TGTGCCAGCAGCTCGAGTACCACCAATGAGCAGTTCTTC
>-|TRBV18|-|TRBJ2-6
CASSPLYARISGANVLTF
TGTGCCAGCTCACCACTCTATGCCAGAATCTCTGGGGCCAACGTCCTGACTTTC
>-|TRBV14|-|TRBJ1-1
CASSQEGVTRRFF
TGTGCCAGCAGCCAAGAAGGAGTCACTCGCCGTTTCTTT
>-|TRBV5-1|-|TRBJ1-2
CASSLEGYGYTF
TGCGCCAGCAGCTTAGAGGGCTATGGCTACACCTTC
>few|TRBV28|-|TRBJ2-5
CASSFLPMETQYF
TGTGCCAGCAGTTTTCTGCCCATGGAGACCCAGTACTTC
>few|TRBV20-1|-|TRBJ1-2
CSARDGRGEANYGYTF
TGCAGTGCTAGAGACGGGAGGGGGGAAGCTAACTATGGCTACACCTTC
>-|TRBV30|-|TRBJ2-3
CAWSFSRTDTQYF
TGTGCCTGGAGTTTTAGCCGCACAGATACGCAGTATTTT
>-|TRBV4-2|-|TRBJ2-5
CASSQGEGARRETQYF
TGTGCCAGCAGCCAAGGGGAGGGGGCCAGAAGAGAGACCCAGTACTTC